Below, 21 T cell receptor beta chains from the same sample are listed, as sequenced in a study of T-cell reconstitution after alpha-beta-depleted transplantation in children. A TCRbeta library incorporating unique molecular identifiers was prepared. TCRdb passed the PCR reads through MiXCR, listing each CDR3 protein once. The sample lists fewer than 350,000 distinct CDR3 sequences; 7.5% to 9% were seen once. General study results and limits: After one year, T-cell counts and TCRbeta diversity mostly came from new T cells.

No antigen is known for these receptors. Material: peripheral blood, obtained 360 days after TCRalphabeta/CD19-depleted stem cell transplant. All receptors derive from a female patient aged 2-9 years who had a stem cell transplant for Fanconi anemia, so the T cells may come from the graft donor.

This clonotype turned up a few times. V and J are TRBV11-2 and TRBJ2-2; perhaps TRBD2 as D (6 bases). Germline V gives CDR1 SGHAT, CDR2 FQNNGV. The CDR3 spans 16 residues. V gave up 1 base and J gave up 0 bases, with 9 bases separating them. The CDR3 protein is CASSLGWGANTGELFF. CDR3 in DNA: TGTGCCAGCAGCTTAGGGTGGGGGGCGAACACCGGGGAGCTGTTTTTT.

V usage is TRBV6-1 and J usage is TRBJ2-3, with D possibly matching TRBD2 (6 bases). The germline V gene encodes CDR1 MNHNS and CDR2 SASEGT. V gave up 10 bases and J gave up 1 base, with 12 bases separating them. The CDR3 runs to 13 residues. The CDR3: CATFKRGTDTQYF. DNA of the CDR3: TGTGCCACCTTTAAGCGGGGCACAGATACGCAGTATTTT.

This clonotype was observed many times. The chain joins TRBV10-3 to TRBJ2-1; D is possibly TRBD1 (6 bases). Germline CDR1 is ENHRY and CDR2 is SYGVKD. V was pared by 6 bases and J by 4 bases, with 16 bases between. This CDR3 contains 15 residues. CDR3 in DNA: TGTGCCATCAGCCCAGGGGACCTAGATTACAATGAGCAGTTCTTC. Translation gives CAISPGDLDYNEQFF.

This clonotype was seen at least ten times. The CDR3: CASCLSVYIYGYTF. The CDR3 bases are TGTGCCAGCTGTCTCTCCGTCTACATCTATGGCTACACCTTC. This chain uses TRBV2 with TRBJ1-2; D unclear. The V end lost 8 bases, the J end lost 4 bases, and 17 bases lay between the germline ends. CDR1 and CDR2 from the germline V gene are SNHLY and FYNNEI. The CDR3 covers 14 residues.

This clonotype appeared many times. The DNA of the CDR3 is TGCAGCGTTTCGATAACCTCCCCAAGCACAGATACGCAGTATTTT. Its translation: CSVSITSPSTDTQYF. V usage is TRBV29-1 and J usage is TRBJ2-3, with no clear D. CDR1 SQVTM and CDR2 ANQGSEA come from the germline V gene. This CDR3 has 15 residues. Deletions cut 5 bases from V and 0 bases from J, with 15 bases between.

This clonotype was recorded at least ten times. At one of its ends the junction is not consistent with the germline gene, which may arise from a read error. This chain uses TRBV6-1 with TRBJ2-7, with 8 bases fitting TRBD2. The length of the CDR3 is 15 residues. Germline CDR1 and CDR2: MNHNS and SASEGT. This CDR3 is CASSKAGAISYEQYF. CDR3 in DNA: TGTGCCAGCAGTAAAGCGGGGGCGATCTCCTACGAGCAGTACTTC.

In this sample, this clonotype turned up many times. The chain combines TRBV9 with TRBJ2-1; no clear D gene. Trimming took off 3 bases at V and 9 bases at J, with 13 bases between the two ends. The CDR3 loop spans 13 amino acids. Germline CDR1 and CDR2: SGDLS and YYNGEE. CDR3 sequence reads: CASSAAIWGEQFF. In DNA form, the CDR3 reads TGTGCCAGCAGCGCAGCAATTTGGGGTGAGCAGTTCTTC.

There are a few counts of this clonotype. This sequence joins TRBV3-1 and TRBJ2-7, with unresolved D. The V gene's germline CDR1 is LGHDT and CDR2 YNNKEL (reference sequence). The CDR3 consists of 14 residues. V was clipped by 1 base and J by 2 bases, with 9 bases between them. The CDR3 spells CASSQGIGPYEQYV. The CDR3 DNA reads as TGTGCCAGCAGCCAAGGGATAGGGCCCTACGAGCAGTACGTC.

The rearrangement joins TRBV5-6 to TRBJ1-1; D perhaps matches TRBD1 (6 bases). The V gene lost 3 bases and the J gene lost 7 bases, with 10 bases spanning the gap. CDR3 length: 12 amino acids. Germline CDR1 reads SGHDT; CDR2 reads YYEEEE. Written as DNA, the CDR3 is TGTGCCAGCAGCTCAAAGGGGGATGAAGCTTTCTTT. It codes for CASSSKGDEAFF.

This clonotype was picked up many times. The chain joins TRBV28 to TRBJ1-6, with 7 bases lining up with TRBD1. V lost 7 bases and J lost 9; bases outside the gene matches: 12. The CDR3 is 15 residues long. The germline V gene encodes CDR1 MDHEN and CDR2 SYDVKM. The CDR3 DNA reads as TGTGCCAGCAATCCAACCCCAGGGGGTCGTTCACCCCTCCACTTT. Encoded protein: CASNPTPGGRSPLHF.

The V and J genes are TRBV6-1 and TRBJ1-5; D not resolved. The CDR3 covers 12 residues. V lost 4 bases, J lost 7 bases, and 8 bases lay in between. Germline-derived CDR1 and CDR2 are MNHNS and SASEGT. CDR3 DNA: TGTGCCAGCAGTGCCGGGCCACAGCCCCAGCATTTT. It yields the protein CASSAGPQPQHF.

This clonotype was seen a few times. The chain joins TRBV20-1 to TRBJ2-7; TRBD2 agrees at 8 bases. Germline values: CDR1 DFQATT, CDR2 SNEGSKA (reference sequence). J was trimmed by 3 bases and V by 2 bases; bases with no gene match: 6. This CDR3 is 14 amino acids long. CDR3 protein: CSARTPSGLYEQYF. The CDR3 DNA sequence: TGCAGTGCTAGAACCCCTAGCGGGCTCTACGAGCAGTACTTC.

This clonotype was counted ten times or more. The gene calls are TRBV9 and TRBJ2-3, with 10 nucleotides matching TRBD1. Germline CDR1 reads SGDLS; CDR2 reads YYNGEE. V dropped 3 bases and J dropped 9; count of bases not matched to a gene: 4. The CDR3 has 13 amino acids. As DNA, the CDR3 is TGTGCCAGCAGCGGGGGGACAGGGGAGACGCAGTATTTT. Translation gives CASSGGTGETQYF.

This clonotype was observed many times. The V and J genes are TRBV6-1 and TRBJ2-1; maybe TRBD2 (5 bases). Looked up from germline, CDR1 is MNHNS and CDR2 is SASEGT. The CDR3 spans 15 residues. V dropped 6 bases and J dropped 0 bases, with 12 bases sitting between them. The CDR3 DNA sequence: TGTGCCAGCAGCCTGGGGAGTCTCTCCTACAATGAGCAGTTCTTC. Its protein product is CASSLGSLSYNEQFF.

The chain combines TRBV15 with TRBJ2-7; 7 bases match TRBD1. V gave up 1 base and J gave up 6 bases; unmatched junction bases: 6. Germline V gives CDR1 LNHNV, CDR2 YYDKDF (reference sequence). The CDR3 extends over 14 amino acids. CDR3 protein: CATSRAPTGSEQYF. Written as DNA, the CDR3 is TGTGCCACCAGCAGAGCTCCGACAGGGAGCGAGCAGTACTTC.

The chain uses TRBV7-8 and TRBJ2-7, with a weak D call TRBD1 (6 bases). V lost 7 bases to trimming and J lost 2 bases, with 30 bases between them. Germline lookup yields CDR1 SGHVS and CDR2 FQNEAQ. The CDR3 contains 19 residues. In nucleotides, the CDR3 is TGTGCCAGCACCCTTAGTACAGGGCACCCCTCGGGGATTACCTACGAGCAGTACTTC. Amino acid sequence: CASTLSTGHPSGITYEQYF.

The rearrangement uses TRBV5-1 and TRBJ2-7; 9 bases map to TRBD1. Germline V gene data show CDR1 as SGHRS and CDR2 as YFSETQ. J gave up 1 base and V 4 bases, and 9 bases lay outside the gene matches. The CDR3 sequence is 16 residues long. This CDR3 reads CASSLLGGTGSYEQYF. Written as DNA, the CDR3 is TGCGCCAGCAGCCTGCTCGGGGGGACAGGGTCCTACGAGCAGTACTTC.

This clonotype was seen only a few times. V and J are TRBV25-1 and TRBJ2-4; D gene unclear. This CDR3 contains 11 residues. Trimming cost V 4 bases and J 6 bases, with 4 bases left between them. Germline V CDR1 and CDR2: MGHDK, SYGVNS. The CDR3 bases are TGTGCCAGCAGTGTTGGAAACATTCAGTACTTC. Encoded protein: CASSVGNIQYF.

This clonotype was observed at least ten times. The V and J genes are TRBV5-1 and TRBJ1-1; D is perhaps TRBD1 (5 bases). V shed 4 bases and J shed 4 bases, with 11 bases lying between them. This CDR3 comprises 13 residues. From germline, CDR1 is SGHRS and CDR2 YFSETQ. The DNA for the CDR3 is TGCGCCAGCAGCCCAGCAGGGTTCACTGAAGCTTTCTTT. It specifies CASSPAGFTEAFF. Full variable domain (remainder filled in from reference TRBV5-1 and TRBJ1-1): KAGVTQTPRYLIKTRGQQVTLSCSPISGHRSVSWYQQTPGQGLQFLFEYFSETQRNKGNFPGRFSGRQFSNSRSEMNVSTLELGDSALYLCASSPAGFTEAFFGQGTRLTVV.

This clonotype occurred many times. This chain links TRBV7-9 with TRBJ1-1, with D unclear. This CDR3 contains 14 residues. The V gene's germline CDR1 is SEHNR and CDR2 FQNEAQ (reference sequence). V lost 10 bases to trimming and J lost 3 bases, with 18 bases between them. CDR3 sequence reads: CATENSVGDTEAFF. Written as DNA, the CDR3 is TGTGCCACCGAGAACAGCGTGGGCGACACTGAAGCTTTCTTT.

This sequence joins TRBV4-3 and TRBJ1-2; 7 nucleotides match TRBD1. There are 14 residues in the CDR3. Germline CDR1 LGHNA, CDR2 YSLEER. Trimming removed 3 bases from V and 8 bases from J; junction bases left unmatched: 9. CDR3 residues: CASSHPDRVGGYTF. The CDR3 DNA reads TGCGCCAGCAGCCACCCAGACAGGGTAGGAGGCTACACCTTC.